This passage covers 2 T cell receptor beta chains from one sample sequenced in a study of OX40 agonist ivuxolimab in advanced cancers. Sequenced by immunoSEQ multiplex PCR; TCRdb stores in-frame clones only, minus some. The sample records 70,000 to 80,000 clones, roughly 84% being singletons. This specimen was CD4+ or CD8+ T cells sorted from blood, taken in a trial of the OX40 agonist ivuxolimab. Receptors were obtained from an adult with an advanced solid tumor such as melanoma, head and neck, liver or kidney cancer.

V usage is TRBV5-8 and J usage is TRBJ1-1, with D unclear. The V end was cut by 0 bases, the J end by 0 bases, with 9 bases between. The CDR3 totals 15 residues. From germline, CDR1 is SGHTS and CDR2 YDEGEE. The CDR3 spells CASSLDSLLNTEAFF. The CDR3 coding sequence is TGTGCCAGCAGCTTGGACAGTCTCCTGAACACTGAAGCTTTCTTT.

The gene calls are TRBV15 and TRBJ2-5; D might be TRBD1 (5 bases). V was clipped by 0 bases and J by 5 bases, with 13 bases between them. The CDR3 has 15 residues. The germline CDR1 and CDR2 sequences are LNHNV and YYDKDF (reference sequence). The CDR3 here is CATSRDLGALETQYF. For the CDR3, the DNA is TGTGCCACCAGCAGAGATTTAGGGGCCCTGGAGACCCAGTACTTC. Looking up the rest from reference TRBV15 and TRBJ2-5 gives the full variable domain: DAMVIQNPRYQVTQFGKPVTLSCSQTLNHNVMYWYQQKSSQAPKLLFHYYDKDFNNEADTPDNFQSRRPNTSFCFLDIRSPGLGDTAMYLCATSRDLGALETQYFGPGTRLLVL.